This passage covers 5 T cell receptor beta chains from one sample sequenced in a study of blood T cell repertoires in COVID-19. This table comes from immunoSEQ multiplex PCR, and its TCRdb copy is limited to in-frame clones, with some not included. Of 250,000 to 300,000 clones listed, around nine tenths are singletons. Sequenced material: PBMCs or T cells enriched from blood (not recorded which). These receptors came from a woman in her twenties or thirties who had recovered from COVID-19.

This clone appeared once. The gene calls are TRBV30 and TRBJ1-3; D unclear. The CDR3 runs to 14 residues. CDR1 is GTSNPN, CDR2 SVGIG, per germline (reference sequence). V was pared by 7 bases and J by 0 bases, with 13 bases between. The CDR3 here is CALKRELSGNTIYF. In nucleotides, the CDR3 is TGTGCCTTAAAGCGGGAACTCTCTGGAAACACCATATATTTT.

The V call is TRBV12-5, the J call TRBJ1-1; tentative D call: TRBD1 (6 bases). Germline V gene data show CDR1 as LGHNT and CDR2 as FRNRAP. With 2 bases removed from V and 11 bases from J, the gap between germline ends came to 9 bases. There are 11 residues in the CDR3. The CDR3 protein is CASGLQGLAFF. The CDR3 nucleotides are TGTGCTAGTGGTTTGCAGGGGTTGGCTTTCTTT.

J is TRBJ1-6 and V is TRBV30; D is undetermined. Trimming took off 0 bases at V and 8 bases at J, with 11 bases between the two ends. The CDR3 is 14 amino acids. The germline gives CDR1 GTSNPN, CDR2 SVGIG (reference sequence). Here the CDR3 DNA reads TGTGCCTGGAGTGTTAGAGGGATCGATTCACCCCTCCACTTT. Protein sequence: CAWSVRGIDSPLHF.

This chain links TRBV19 with TRBJ1-5; 7 nucleotides line up with TRBD1. Germline loops: CDR1 LNHDA, CDR2 SQIVND (reference sequence). Unmatched junction bases numbered 10, after V lost 5 bases and J lost 3 bases. CDR3 length: 16 amino acids. CDR3 in DNA: TGTGCCAGTAGTCAACGGACAGGAATGGCCAATCAGCCCCAGCATTTT. Protein product: CASSQRTGMANQPQHF. Full variable domain (missing parts from reference TRBV19 and TRBJ1-5): DGGITQSPKYLFRKEGQNVTLSCEQNLNHDAMYWYRQDPGQGLRLIYYSQIVNDFQKGDIAEGYSVSREKKESFPLTVTSAQKNPTAFYLCASSQRTGMANQPQHFGDGTRLSIL.

V gene TRBV7-6 combines with J gene TRBJ2-1; 10 bases are shared with TRBD2. CDR1 is SGHVS and CDR2 is FNYEAQ in the germline V gene. CDR3 length: 18 amino acids. The V segment lost 1 base and the J segment 0 bases; nucleotides outside the gene matches: 6. The CDR3: CASSLGASGRSSYNEQFF. CDR3 nucleotides: TGTGCCAGCAGCTTAGGGGCTAGCGGGAGAAGCTCCTACAATGAGCAGTTCTTC.